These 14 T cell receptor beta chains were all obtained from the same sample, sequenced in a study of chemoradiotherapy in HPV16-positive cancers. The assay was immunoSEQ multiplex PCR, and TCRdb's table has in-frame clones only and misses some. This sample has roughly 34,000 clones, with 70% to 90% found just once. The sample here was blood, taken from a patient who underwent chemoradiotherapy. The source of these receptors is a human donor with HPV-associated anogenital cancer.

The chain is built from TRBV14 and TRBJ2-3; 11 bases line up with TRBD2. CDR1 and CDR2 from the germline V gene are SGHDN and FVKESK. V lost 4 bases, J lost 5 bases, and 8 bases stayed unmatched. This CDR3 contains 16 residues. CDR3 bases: TGTGCCAGCAGCCCATATAGCGGGGGGGCGTTAGATACGCAGTATTTT. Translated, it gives CASSPYSGGALDTQYF.

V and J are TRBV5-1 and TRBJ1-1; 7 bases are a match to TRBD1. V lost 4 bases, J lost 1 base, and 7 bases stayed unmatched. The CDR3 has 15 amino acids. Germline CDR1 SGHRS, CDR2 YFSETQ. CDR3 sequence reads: CASSHRTGGNTEAFF. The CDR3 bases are TGCGCCAGCAGCCACCGGACAGGAGGGAACACTGAAGCTTTCTTT.

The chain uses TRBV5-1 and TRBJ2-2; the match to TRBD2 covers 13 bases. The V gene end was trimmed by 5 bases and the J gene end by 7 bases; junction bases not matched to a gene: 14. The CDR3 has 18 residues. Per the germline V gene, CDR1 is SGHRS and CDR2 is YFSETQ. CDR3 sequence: CASRSLAGGPGSRGELFF. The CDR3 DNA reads TGCGCCAGCAGGTCACTAGCGGGGGGGCCAGGTTCCCGCGGGGAGCTGTTTTTT.

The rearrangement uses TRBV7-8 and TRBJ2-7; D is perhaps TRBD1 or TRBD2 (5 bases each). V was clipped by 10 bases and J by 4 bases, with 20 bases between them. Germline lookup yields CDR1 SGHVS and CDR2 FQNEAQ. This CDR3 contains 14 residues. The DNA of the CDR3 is TGTGCCACTAATCTGTTCCCGGGACGGTACGAGCAGTACTTC. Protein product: CATNLFPGRYEQYF. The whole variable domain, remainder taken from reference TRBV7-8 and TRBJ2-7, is GAGVSQSPRYKVAKRGQDVALRCDPISGHVSLFWYQQALGQGPEFLTYFQNEAQLDKSGLPSDRFFAERPEGSVSTLKIQRTQQEDSAVYLCATNLFPGRYEQYFGPGTRLTVT.

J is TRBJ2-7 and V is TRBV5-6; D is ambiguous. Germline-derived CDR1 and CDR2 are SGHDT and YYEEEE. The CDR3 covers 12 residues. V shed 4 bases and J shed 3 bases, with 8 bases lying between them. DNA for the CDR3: TGTGCCAGCAGCGGCTACAACTACGAGCAGTACTTC. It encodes CASSGYNYEQYF.

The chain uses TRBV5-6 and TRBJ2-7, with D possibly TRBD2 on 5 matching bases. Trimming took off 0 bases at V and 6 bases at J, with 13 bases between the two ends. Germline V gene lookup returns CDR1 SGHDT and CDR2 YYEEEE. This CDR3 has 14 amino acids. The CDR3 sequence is CASSLGTGNIEQYF. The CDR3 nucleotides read TGTGCCAGCAGCTTGGGGACCGGGAACATCGAGCAGTACTTC. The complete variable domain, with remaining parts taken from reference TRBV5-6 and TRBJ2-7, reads DAGVTQSPTHLIKTRGQQVTLRCSPKSGHDTVSWYQQALGQGPQFIFQYYEEEERQRGNFPDRFSGHQFPNYSSELNVNALLLGDSALYLCASSLGTGNIEQYFGPGTRLTVT.

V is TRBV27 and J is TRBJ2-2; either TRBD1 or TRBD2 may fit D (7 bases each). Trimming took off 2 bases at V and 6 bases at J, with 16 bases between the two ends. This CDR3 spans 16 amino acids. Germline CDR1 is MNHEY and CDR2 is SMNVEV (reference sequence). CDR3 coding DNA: TGTGCCAGCAGTTTAATTTACAGGGGAGGGGCCGGGGAGCTGTTTTTT. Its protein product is CASSLIYRGGAGELFF.

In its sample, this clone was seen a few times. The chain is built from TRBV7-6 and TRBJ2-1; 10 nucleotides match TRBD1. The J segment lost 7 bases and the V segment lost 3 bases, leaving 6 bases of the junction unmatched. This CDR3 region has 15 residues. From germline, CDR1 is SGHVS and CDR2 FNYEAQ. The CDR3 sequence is CASSLTGTGENEQFF. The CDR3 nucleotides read TGTGCCAGCAGCTTGACCGGGACAGGGGAAAATGAGCAGTTCTTC.

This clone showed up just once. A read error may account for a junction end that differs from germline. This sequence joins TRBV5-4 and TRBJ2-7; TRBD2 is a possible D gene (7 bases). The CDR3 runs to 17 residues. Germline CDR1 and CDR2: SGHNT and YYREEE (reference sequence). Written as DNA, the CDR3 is TGCGCCAGCAGCCAAGGTCTTTCGGGGGGCTACCAATACGAGCAGTACTTC. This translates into CASSQGLSGGYQYEQYF.

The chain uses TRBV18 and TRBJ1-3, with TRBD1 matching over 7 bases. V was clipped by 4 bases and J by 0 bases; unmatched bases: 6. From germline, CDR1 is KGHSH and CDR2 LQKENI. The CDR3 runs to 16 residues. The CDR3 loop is CASSLQGPASGNTIYF. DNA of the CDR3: TGTGCCAGCTCACTACAGGGGCCCGCCTCTGGAAACACCATATATTTT.

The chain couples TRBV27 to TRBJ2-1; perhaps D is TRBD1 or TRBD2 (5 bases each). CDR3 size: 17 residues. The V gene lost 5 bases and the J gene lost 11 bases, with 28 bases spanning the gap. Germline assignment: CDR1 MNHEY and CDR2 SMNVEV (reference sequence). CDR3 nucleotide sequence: TGTGCCAGCAGTCGGGGACCTATTTACAATGAACCCCATAAGCAGTTCTTC. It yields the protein CASSRGPIYNEPHKQFF.

The CDR3 protein is CASSPDGTAYEQYF. CDR3 sequence (DNA): TGTGCCAGCTCACCAGATGGGACAGCCTACGAGCAGTACTTC. The genes are TRBV18 and TRBJ2-7; 7 bases fit TRBD1. Germline assignment: CDR1 KGHSH and CDR2 LQKENI. The CDR3 totals 14 residues. J gave up 2 bases and V 2 bases, and 3 bases lay outside the gene matches.

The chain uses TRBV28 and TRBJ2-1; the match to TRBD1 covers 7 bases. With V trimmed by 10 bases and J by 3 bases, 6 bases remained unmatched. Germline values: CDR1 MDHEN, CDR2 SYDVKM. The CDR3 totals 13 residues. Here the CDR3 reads CATGDSFYNEQFF. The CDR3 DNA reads TGTGCCACAGGGGACAGTTTCTACAATGAGCAGTTCTTC.

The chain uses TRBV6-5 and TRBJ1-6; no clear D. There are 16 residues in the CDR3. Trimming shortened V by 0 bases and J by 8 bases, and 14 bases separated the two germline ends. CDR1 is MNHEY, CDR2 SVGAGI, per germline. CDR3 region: CASSYSPSRAHSPLHF. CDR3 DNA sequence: TGTGCCAGCAGTTACTCGCCTTCTCGAGCACATTCACCCCTCCACTTT.